Listed below are T cell receptor beta chains from one sample, sequenced in a study of cytomegalovirus exposure and HLA in healthy donors. Measured with immunoSEQ multiplex PCR; TCRdb has only the in-frame clones, and not every one. The sample holds around 150,000 clones; around 85% are singletons and the top ten take over 2%. Sequencing was done on a sample of PBMCs. The receptors derive from a young man in good health and CMV-seropositive. CDR3s include the opening cysteine and the closing phenylalanine or tryptophan. A D gene is named only where the DNA matches it firmly. Clone size appears in some rows only: once, few, many, or a class for an expanded clone.

abundance,d_gene,j_gene,v_gene,CDR3aa,CDR3nt
-,-,TRBJ2-5,TRBV29-1,CSVDHRDGTQYF,TGCAGCGTTGACCACAGGGATGGGACCCAGTACTTC
-,TRBD1,TRBJ1-6,TRBV2,CASEGQGFSNSPLHF,TGTGCCTCCGAGGGACAGGGGTTCTCTAATTCACCCCTCCACTTT
-,-,TRBJ2-2,TRBV5-1,CASSFLEGRGSGELFF,TGCGCCAGCAGCTTCCTCGAGGGGCGGGGCTCCGGGGAGCTGTTTTTT
-,TRBD1,TRBJ1-2,TRBV19,CASSEDRGRVRNYGYTF,TGTGCCAGTAGTGAAGACAGGGGGCGCGTCAGAAACTATGGCTACACCTTC
-,TRBD1,TRBJ1-2,TRBV4-1,CASSQDQGQGLLYGYTF,TGCGCCAGCAGCCAAGACCAAGGACAGGGCCTCCTCTATGGCTACACCTTC
-,-,TRBJ1-6,TRBV5-1,CASSSDISSYNSPLHF,TGCGCCAGCAGCTCGGACATCAGCTCCTATAATTCACCCCTCCACTTT
-,-,TRBJ1-1,TRBV25-1,CATEGDTEAFF,TGTGCCACCGAGGGGGACACTGAAGCTTTCTTT
-,TRBD1,TRBJ1-1,TRBV6-1,CASSPNPGQGKGAFF,TGTGCCAGCAGTCCGAACCCGGGACAGGGGAAGGGAGCTTTCTTT
-,-,TRBJ2-7,TRBV5-8,CASSLGGDSYYEQYF,TGTGCCAGCAGCCTGGGGGGGGACAGTTACTACGAGCAGTACTTC
-,-,TRBJ1-2,TRBV7-6,CASSLSAYSNYGYTF,TGTGCCAGCAGCTTATCGGCATACAGTAACTATGGCTACACCTTC
-,-,TRBJ2-6,TRBV10-3,CAISEPTRAGANVLTF,TGTGCCATCAGTGAGCCGACACGCGCTGGGGCCAACGTCCTGACTTTC
-,-,TRBJ1-4,TRBV29-1,CSVDYRLDPNEKLFF,TGCAGCGTTGACTATAGACTCGACCCTAATGAAAAACTGTTTTTT
-,TRBD2,TRBJ2-3,TRBV18,CASSTGLAGGDTQYF,TGTGCCAGCTCAACCGGACTAGCGGGGGGCGATACGCAGTATTTT
-,-,TRBJ2-3,TRBV30,CAWSVGLLRTDTQYF,TGTGCCTGGAGTGTAGGCTTACTGCGGACAGATACGCAGTATTTT
few,-,TRBJ2-6,TRBV7-2,CASRLGRGQTGANVLTF,TGTGCCAGCAGATTAGGGCGGGGGCAGACTGGGGCCAACGTCCTGACTTTC
-,-,TRBJ1-2,TRBV7-9,CASSLAAGTLYGYTF,TGTGCCAGCAGCTTAGCTGCGGGTACTCTCTATGGCTACACCTTC